The clone carrying this TCR beta chain was observed at least ten times. Its antigen is unknown. Germline V lookup: CDR1 SGHRS, CDR2 YFSETQ. The V end was cut by 4 bases, the J end by 6 bases, with 11 bases between. The CDR3 loop spans 13 amino acids. The sample belongs to a study of response to subunit inactivated influenza vaccine. General study results and limits: A suggestion made by the authors is that each seasonal influenza vaccination recruits few new T cells.

TCRdb independently ran MiXCR on the RT-PCR reads; one entry per CDR3 protein. Here the sample spans around 200,000 distinct CDR3 sequences, about 10% being singletons. The input for sequencing was non-naive T cells sorted from PBMCs, taken on the day of vaccination. The source of this sequence is a man aged 45-65 years who received an inactivated influenza vaccine. The chain links TRBV5-1 to TRBJ2-1; TRBD2 is a possible D gene (5 bases). In DNA, the CDR3 is TGCGCCAGCAGCCAGGACTCGTCCAATGAGCAGTTCTTC. Amino acid sequence: CASSQDSSNEQFF.